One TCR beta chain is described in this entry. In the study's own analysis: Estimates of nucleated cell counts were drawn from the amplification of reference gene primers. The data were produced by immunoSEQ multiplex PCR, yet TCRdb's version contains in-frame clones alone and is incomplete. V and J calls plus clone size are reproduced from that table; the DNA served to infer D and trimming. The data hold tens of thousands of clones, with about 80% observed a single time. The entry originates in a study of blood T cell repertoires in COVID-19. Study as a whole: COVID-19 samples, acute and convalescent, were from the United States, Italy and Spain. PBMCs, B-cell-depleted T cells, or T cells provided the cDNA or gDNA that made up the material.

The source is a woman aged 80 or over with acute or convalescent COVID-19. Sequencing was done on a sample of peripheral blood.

CDR3 DNA sequence: TGTGCCAGCAGCGGGCGGACAAACTATGGCTACACCTTC. Translated: CASSGRTNYGYTF. The genes are TRBV7-9 and TRBJ1-2, with D possibly being TRBD1 (5 bases). The germline V and J ends were trimmed by 5 bases and 2 bases, with 9 bases remaining between them. Germline-derived CDR1 and CDR2 are SEHNR and FQNEAQ (reference sequence). This CDR3 region has 13 residues.